These 13 T cell receptor beta chains were sequenced from one sample in a study of shared clonotypes between healthy human individuals. Clones were sequenced by immunoSEQ multiplex PCR, and TCRdb holds only the in-frame ones, with some missing. The table lists 600,000 to 750,000 clones, just under 75% of them singletons. The specimen sequenced was memory CD4+ T cells sorted from blood. The sample's subset: CD45RA-negative fraction. These receptors were taken from a woman between 25 and 40 years old in good health.

The chain recombines TRBV9 with TRBJ2-2; D gene unclear. Trimming took 0 bases from V and 3 from J, leaving 6 bases between them. The CDR3 runs to 14 residues. Germline loops: CDR1 SGDLS, CDR2 YYNGEE. The CDR3 sequence: CASSVGSYTGELFF. The CDR3, as DNA: TGTGCCAGCAGCGTAGGAAGCTACACCGGGGAGCTGTTTTTT.

The chain recombines TRBV11-3 with TRBJ2-1; 12 nucleotides line up with TRBD2. Germline-derived CDR1 and CDR2 are SGHNT and YENEEA. This CDR3 contains 18 residues. The trim removed 5 bases at V and 0 bases at J, leaving 8 bases unmatched. CDR3 nucleotides: TGTGCCAGCAGCCCCCGGACTAGCGGGACGAGCTCCTACAATGAGCAGTTCTTC. This encodes CASSPRTSGTSSYNEQFF. The full variable domain, completed using reference TRBV11-3 and TRBJ2-1, is EAGVVQSPRYKIIEKKQPVAFWCNPISGHNTLYWYLQNLGQGPELLIRYENEEAVDDSQLPKDRFSAERLKGVDSTLKIQPAELGDSAVYLCASSPRTSGTSSYNEQFFGPGTRLTVL.

With respect to this clone: This same CDR3 is encoded by further DNA sequences in the sample. The chain joins TRBV29-1 to TRBJ2-6; possible D gene TRBD2, 5 bases. Deletions cut 4 bases from V and 2 bases from J, with 9 bases between. Germline loops: CDR1 SQVTM, CDR2 ANQGSEA. The CDR3 totals 14 residues. The CDR3 sequence: CSVARGTGANVLTF. Written as DNA, the CDR3 is TGCAGCGTTGCTCGAGGGACTGGGGCCAACGTCCTGACTTTC. The variable domain in full, with the rest retrieved from reference TRBV29-1 and TRBJ2-6, is SAVISQKPSRDICQRGTSLTIQCQVDSQVTMMFWYRQQPGQSLTLIATANQGSEATYESGFVIDKFPISRPNLTFSTLTVSNMSPEDSSIYLCSVARGTGANVLTFGAGSRLTVL.

This clone came up once. The gene calls are TRBV14 and TRBJ1-5; D remains unclear. The germline V gene has CDR1 SGHDN and CDR2 FVKESK. Deletions cut 1 base from V and 4 bases from J, with 14 bases between. This CDR3 has 16 amino acids. In DNA, the CDR3 is TGTGCCAGCAGCCAAGCTTTTATAGCCGGGAATCAGCCCCAGCATTTT. It translates to CASSQAFIAGNQPQHF.

V and J are TRBV6-5 and TRBJ2-7, with TRBD2 matching over 9 bases. CDR3 length: 15 residues. Germline V gene lookup returns CDR1 MNHEY and CDR2 SVGAGI. Trimming removed 4 bases from V and 6 bases from J; junction bases left unmatched: 10. The CDR3 nucleotides are TGTGCCAGCAGTTCTGTAGCGGGAGCGTTGGGCGAGCAGTACTTC. This codes for CASSSVAGALGEQYF.

This clone occurred a few times. The V call is TRBV29-1, the J call TRBJ2-3; D ambiguous. Trimming stripped 7 bases from V and 1 base from J, with 12 bases between. CDR1 and CDR2 (germline): SQVTM, ANQGSEA. The CDR3 consists of 13 residues. The CDR3 nucleotides are TGCAGCGGCCTAAGGTCCCGCACAGATACGCAGTATTTT. Translation gives CSGLRSRTDTQYF.

The chain recombines TRBV29-1 with TRBJ2-7; D may be TRBD2 (6 bases). The CDR3 runs 14 residues. Trimming removed 7 bases at V and 5 bases at J, with 21 bases between. Germline CDR1 is SQVTM and CDR2 is ANQGSEA. CDR3 nucleotides: TGCAGCGCCTCCTGGGCGGGACTCGGGGACGAGCAGTACTTC. Its translation: CSASWAGLGDEQYF.

This chain connects TRBV14 to TRBJ2-2; no firm D call. Between the trimmed V and J ends, which lost 0 bases and 6 bases, there was a span of 5 bases. The CDR3 contains 13 residues. Germline CDR1 reads SGHDN; CDR2 reads FVKESK. The CDR3 is CASSQDFAGELFF. The CDR3 nucleotides read TGTGCCAGCAGCCAAGATTTCGCCGGGGAGCTGTTTTTT. Filled out from reference TRBV14 and TRBJ2-2, the complete variable domain reads EAGVTQFPSHSVIEKGQTVTLRCDPISGHDNLYWYRRVMGKEIKFLLHFVKESKQDESGMPNNRFLAERTGGTYSTLKVQPAELEDSGVYFCASSQDFAGELFFGEGSRLTVL.

The rearrangement links TRBV5-1 to TRBJ2-3; TRBD2 aligns across 7 bases. Germline values: CDR1 SGHRS, CDR2 YFSETQ. J lost 4 bases, V lost 2 bases, and 10 bases had no gene match. The CDR3 spans 16 residues. Written as DNA, the CDR3 is TGCGCCAGCAGCTTCTCGACTAGCCCACAGGCAGATACGCAGTATTTT. This sequence encodes CASSFSTSPQADTQYF.

The V and J genes are TRBV7-9 and TRBJ2-7; 9 bases are shared with TRBD1. The J segment lost 5 bases and the V segment lost 2 bases, leaving 7 bases of the junction unmatched. The CDR3 totals 15 residues. CDR1 is SEHNR, CDR2 FQNEAQ, per germline (reference sequence). The CDR3, as DNA: TGTGCCAGCAGCTTATTGGGACAGGGTTTGGACGAGCAGTACTTC. Protein: CASSLLGQGLDEQYF.

V and J are TRBV5-1 and TRBJ2-7, with D tentatively TRBD1 or TRBD2 (6 bases each). The ends were cut back, 5 bases at V and 6 bases at J, with 21 bases in the middle. There are 15 residues in the CDR3. Per germline, CDR1 SGHRS and CDR2 YFSETQ. The CDR3: CASRAGHLQVSEQYF. The DNA of the CDR3 is TGCGCCAGCAGGGCGGGACACCTGCAAGTAAGCGAGCAGTACTTC.

The V call is TRBV7-6, the J call TRBJ2-2; D not certain. This CDR3 spans 16 amino acids. The V end was cut by 2 bases, the J end by 2 bases, with 12 bases between. CDR1 and CDR2 (germline): SGHVS, FNYEAQ. CDR3 coding DNA: TGTGCCAGCAGCTTATTTAGGGCCACCAACACCGGGGAGCTGTTTTTT. Translating gives CASSLFRATNTGELFF.

The chain combines TRBV18 with TRBJ2-4, with D unresolved. V lost 0 bases to trimming and J lost 8 bases, with 11 bases between them. The CDR3 consists of 14 residues. CDR1 and CDR2 from the germline V gene are KGHSH and LQKENI. The DNA for the CDR3 is TGTGCCAGCTCACCACCCGGCAGATCGGACATTCAGTACTTC. Its protein is CASSPPGRSDIQYF.